These 11 T cell receptor beta chains originate from one sample sequenced in a study of blood T cell repertoires in COVID-19 (dated by TCRdb to 2019 to 2021). The library was produced with the immunoSEQ multiplex PCR assay. TCRdb obtained this table from immuneACCESS and retained in-frame rearrangements with V and J assigned. These tables miss some clones; where compared with another copy, unresolved V genes account for less than half of the shortfall, and the remainder is unexplained. The sample table records about 170,000 clones; approximately 90% of these occur just once. Of the sample, roughly 3.6% is held by the ten largest clones. Sequencing input: peripheral blood. All receptors come from a man between 18 and 35 years old with active or convalescent COVID-19.

The chain joins TRBV10-2 to TRBJ2-5, with D hard to call. CDR3 size: 14 residues. CDR1 WSHSY and CDR2 SAAADI come from the germline V gene. V dropped 5 bases and J dropped 4 bases, with 14 bases sitting between them. CDR3 coding DNA: TGCGCCAGCAGTCTAGTCTCCCCGAGAGAGACCCAGTACTTC. Protein product: CASSLVSPRETQYF.

V usage is TRBV24-1 and J usage is TRBJ1-1, with D perhaps matching TRBD1 (5 bases). Germline V gene sequence: CDR1 KGHDR, CDR2 SFDVKD. V was cut by 4 bases and J by 4 bases, with 12 bases left in between. This CDR3 spans 14 amino acids. CDR3 amino acids: CATSDGRGFTEAFF. Here the CDR3 DNA reads TGTGCCACCAGTGACGGTCGGGGGTTCACTGAAGCTTTCTTT.

The V call is TRBV2, the J call TRBJ1-1; D is perhaps TRBD1 (6 bases). In germline, CDR1 is SNHLY, CDR2 FYNNEI. This CDR3 region has 15 residues. V dropped 5 bases and J dropped 2 bases, with 15 bases sitting between them. The CDR3: CASSPPGGGNTEAFF. The CDR3 DNA sequence: TGTGCCAGCAGTCCCCCGGGAGGGGGTAACACTGAAGCTTTCTTT.

This clone was observed once. The chain is built from TRBV6-1 and TRBJ2-7, with 14 bases that match TRBD2. The CDR3 loop spans 16 amino acids. CDR1 is MNHNS and CDR2 is SASEGT in the germline V gene. With 4 bases clipped from V and 9 bases from J, the junction kept 11 bases outside the gene matches. This chain's CDR3 is CASSVSGTSGSWVQYF. As DNA, the CDR3 is TGTGCCAGCAGTGTCAGCGGGACTAGCGGGAGCTGGGTGCAGTACTTC.

The chain joins TRBV24-1 to TRBJ2-3; TRBD1 might be the D (5 bases). The germline gives CDR1 KGHDR, CDR2 SFDVKD. V lost 5 bases, J lost 2 bases, and 10 bases lay in between. The CDR3 is made up of 14 amino acids. The chain's CDR3 is CATSVQGSTDTQYF. For the CDR3, the DNA is TGTGCCACCAGTGTGCAGGGTTCCACAGATACGCAGTATTTT.

The chain employs TRBV5-6 and TRBJ1-5; a possible D gene is TRBD1 (6 bases). Trimming left V 6 bases short and J 4 bases short, with 11 bases between. The CDR3 sequence is 13 residues long. From germline, CDR1 is SGHDT and CDR2 YYEEEE. DNA for the CDR3: TGTGCCAGCAACCTAGGACAGAATCAGCCCCAGCATTTT. This codes for CASNLGQNQPQHF. The full variable domain, completed using reference TRBV5-6 and TRBJ1-5, is DAGVTQSPTHLIKTRGQQVTLRCSPKSGHDTVSWYQQALGQGPQFIFQYYEEEERQRGNFPDRFSGHQFPNYSSELNVNALLLGDSALYLCASNLGQNQPQHFGDGTRLSIL.

The V and J genes are TRBV6-5 and TRBJ2-1; 9 nucleotides line up with TRBD1. This CDR3 contains 15 residues. Germline CDR1 is MNHEY and CDR2 is SVGAGI. V lost 2 bases and J lost 6; bases outside the gene matches: 5. The CDR3 coding sequence is TGTGCCAGCAGTTACGGAACAGGGGGCTTCAATGAGCAGTTCTTC. This codes for CASSYGTGGFNEQFF.

The chain recombines TRBV30 with TRBJ1-2, with 8 bases fitting TRBD1. J was trimmed by 3 bases and V by 5 bases; bases with no gene match: 5. The germline V gene encodes CDR1 GTSNPN and CDR2 SVGIG (reference sequence). This CDR3 spans 13 amino acids. CDR3 in amino acids: CAWGDRGDYGYTF. The DNA of the CDR3 is TGTGCCTGGGGTGACAGGGGAGACTATGGCTACACCTTC.

The chain has TRBV28 and TRBJ2-7, with a tentative D call TRBD2 (6 bases). This CDR3 has 14 residues. V lost 7 bases and J 4 bases, leaving 17 bases between the germline ends. CDR1 MDHEN and CDR2 SYDVKM come from the germline V gene. In nucleotides, the CDR3 is TGTGCCAGCACCCCTGGAGGGGAGCAATACGAGCAGTACGTC. This codes for CASTPGGEQYEQYV.

The gene calls are TRBV29-1 and TRBJ2-3; a weak D match, TRBD1 (5 bases). Trimming stripped 8 bases from V and 2 bases from J, with 11 bases between. CDR3 length: 12 residues. The germline CDR1 and CDR2 sequences are SQVTM and ANQGSEA. The CDR3 spells CSRRGATDTQYF. CDR3 nucleotides: TGCAGCCGAAGGGGCGCCACAGATACGCAGTATTTT.

The genes are TRBV15 and TRBJ2-7; D is perhaps TRBD1 (6 bases). CDR3 length: 16 residues. The germline gives CDR1 LNHNV, CDR2 YYDKDF (reference sequence). Trimming removed 2 bases from V and 3 bases from J, with 17 bases in between. The CDR3 sequence is CATSRLRTANYYEQYV. CDR3 in DNA: TGTGCCACCAGCAGACTCCGGACAGCTAATTACTACGAGCAGTACGTC.